The 19 T cell receptor beta chains below come from one sample, sequenced in a study of blood T cell repertoires in COVID-19. TCRdb keeps only in-frame clones here, not all; method: immunoSEQ multiplex PCR. The sample yields 300,000 to 400,000 clones, approximately 89% seen once. Sequencing was carried out using peripheral blood. The source is a young woman who had recovered from COVID-19.

The rearrangement links TRBV10-3 to TRBJ2-2; 9 bases agree with TRBD1. J lost 5 bases, V lost 2 bases, and 6 bases had no gene match. The length of the CDR3 is 16 residues. Germline V lookup: CDR1 ENHRY, CDR2 SYGVKD. CDR3 sequence: CAISELGQGDTGELFF. CDR3 in DNA: TGTGCCATCAGTGAGCTGGGACAGGGTGATACCGGGGAGCTGTTTTTT.

CDR3: CASSIRLAVSSYEQYV. Written as DNA, the CDR3 is TGTGCCAGCAGCATCAGACTAGCGGTTAGCTCCTACGAGCAGTACGTC. The V and J genes are TRBV21-1 and TRBJ2-7; the table's D call, TRBD2, was not checked against the DNA. TRBV21-1 has pseudogene status. This CDR3 region has 16 residues.

The chain has TRBV27 and TRBJ1-1, with a possible D match to TRBD1 (5 bases). The ends were cut back, 3 bases at V and 4 bases at J, with 18 bases in the middle. CDR1 is MNHEY and CDR2 is SMNVEV in the germline V gene (reference sequence). This CDR3 has 16 amino acids. The CDR3 nucleotides are TGTGCCAGCAGTTTTTTGCCAGGGATTCCCCCCACTGAAGCTTTCTTT. It yields the protein CASSFLPGIPPTEAFF.

The rearrangement uses TRBV11-2 and TRBJ2-7; TRBD2 matches at 15 bases. Germline V lookup: CDR1 SGHAT, CDR2 FQNNGV. Trimming took 5 bases from V and 4 from J; bases not matched to a gene: 3. The CDR3 runs to 15 residues. CDR3 DNA: TGTGCCAGCAGCGTCGGACTAGCGGGGGGGTACGAGCAGTACGTC. This sequence encodes CASSVGLAGGYEQYV.

This rearrangement joins TRBV30 to TRBJ2-5, with 7 nucleotides matching TRBD1. The J segment lost 3 bases and the V segment lost 2 bases, leaving 3 bases of the junction unmatched. Germline V gene lookup returns CDR1 GTSNPN and CDR2 SVGIG (reference sequence). CDR3 length: 13 amino acids. The CDR3 is CAWSLGTEETQYF. The CDR3 nucleotides read TGTGCCTGGAGTTTGGGGACAGAAGAGACCCAGTACTTC. Supplemented by reference TRBV30 and TRBJ2-5, the full variable domain reads SQTIHQWPATLVQPVGSPLSLECTVEGTSNPNLYWYRQAAGRGLQLLFYSVGIGQISSEVPQNLSASRPQDRQFILSSKKLLLSDSGFYLCAWSLGTEETQYFGPGTRLLVL.

The sample holds one count of this clone. The chain links TRBV11-3 to TRBJ1-1, with D maybe TRBD1 (5 bases). This CDR3 is 15 amino acids long. The germline gives CDR1 SGHNT, CDR2 YENEEA. Trimming took 0 bases from V and 6 from J, leaving 14 bases between them. The CDR3 spells CASSLDRGLRSEAFF. The CDR3 nucleotides are TGTGCCAGCAGCTTAGATCGGGGACTCCGCTCTGAAGCTTTCTTT.

This clone occurred once. This sequence joins TRBV4-3 and TRBJ2-5; 7 bases are shared with TRBD2. Germline values: CDR1 LGHNA, CDR2 YSLEER. J gave up 4 bases and V 0 bases, and 2 bases lay outside the gene matches. CDR3 length equals 14 residues. CDR3 sequence (DNA): TGCGCCAGCAGCCAAGATACGGGAGGAGAGACCCAGTACTTC. Its protein is CASSQDTGGETQYF.

The genes are TRBV9 and TRBJ1-3, with D perhaps matching TRBD1 (6 bases). The CDR3 is made up of 15 amino acids. In germline, CDR1 is SGDLS, CDR2 YYNGEE. V was trimmed by 0 bases and J by 2 bases, leaving 9 bases between them. CDR3 DNA sequence: TGTGCCAGCAGCGTAGTGGGGGCGCCTGGAAACACCATATATTTT. Its protein is CASSVVGAPGNTIYF.

The genes are TRBV11-3 and TRBJ2-6; TRBD1 matches 8 bases. V trimming: 3 bases; J trimming: 4 bases; junction bases outside the gene matches: 5. Looked up from germline, CDR1 is SGHNT and CDR2 is YENEEA. This CDR3 comprises 16 residues. CDR3 sequence reads: CASSFTRGRGANVLTF. The CDR3, as DNA: TGTGCCAGCAGCTTTACCAGGGGGCGCGGGGCCAACGTCCTGACTTTC.

The chain combines TRBV4-3 with TRBJ2-1; TRBD2 might be the D (5 bases). CDR3 length equals 15 residues. The V gene's germline CDR1 is LGHNA and CDR2 YSLEER. The V and J ends lost 4 bases and 3 bases respectively, with 13 bases between them. This CDR3 reads CASSPTAGNYNEQFF. In nucleotides, the CDR3 is TGCGCCAGCAGCCCCACTGCCGGGAACTACAATGAGCAGTTCTTC.

The J gene is TRBJ2-1, the V gene TRBV10-3; D gene ambiguous. Germline loops: CDR1 ENHRY, CDR2 SYGVKD. Trimming took 0 bases from V and 0 from J, leaving 15 bases between them. This CDR3 is built from 18 residues. The CDR3 coding sequence is TGTGCCATCAGTGAGTCGAGGTCCGGAGCGACCTCCTACAATGAGCAGTTCTTC. Translation gives CAISESRSGATSYNEQFF.

The chain joins TRBV11-3 to TRBJ2-1; 9 bases fit TRBD1. The V gene end was trimmed by 5 bases and the J gene end by 4 bases; junction bases not matched to a gene: 6. The CDR3 is made up of 15 amino acids. From germline, CDR1 is SGHNT and CDR2 YENEEA. CDR3 in amino acids: CASSNRDRAYNEQFF. The DNA for the CDR3 is TGTGCCAGCAGCAACCGGGACAGGGCTTACAATGAGCAGTTCTTC.

The V and J genes are TRBV5-4 and TRBJ1-1, with a possible D match to TRBD1 (5 bases). CDR1 is SGHNT and CDR2 is YYREEE in the germline V gene (reference sequence). Trimming shortened V by 4 bases and J by 4 bases, and 14 bases separated the two germline ends. The CDR3 spans 14 residues. The CDR3 DNA sequence: TGTGCCAGCAGCCTCAGGGTTGAGTTCACTGAAGCTTTCTTT. Its translation: CASSLRVEFTEAFF.

CDR3 coding DNA: TGTGCCAGCAGATCTACTAGCGGGAGGGCCACCGGGGAGCTGTTTTTT. Residues: CASRSTSGRATGELFF. The V gene is TRBV2, the J gene TRBJ2-2, with 13 bases identical to TRBD2. V was pared by 6 bases and J by 4 bases, with 5 bases of the junction left unmatched. Germline values: CDR1 SNHLY, CDR2 FYNNEI. The CDR3 has 16 amino acids.

The genes are TRBV2 and TRBJ2-3; D is perhaps TRBD1 (5 bases). CDR1 is SNHLY, CDR2 FYNNEI, per germline. The V end lost 10 bases, the J end lost 10 bases, and 12 bases lay between the germline ends. The CDR3 spans 10 residues. Here the CDR3 DNA reads TGTGCCAAGAGAACAGGCGCGCAGTATTTT. Amino acid sequence: CAKRTGAQYF.

CDR3 sequence: CASSRQGAKNIQYF. The CDR3 nucleotides are TGTGCCAGCAGCCGCCAGGGAGCCAAAAACATTCAGTACTTC. This chain connects TRBV11-2 to TRBJ2-4; TRBD1 might be the D (5 bases). The germline gives CDR1 SGHAT, CDR2 FQNNGV. The germline V and J ends were trimmed by 5 bases and 0 bases, with 8 bases remaining between them. CDR3 length equals 14 residues.

This clone has more than one count but fewer than ten. This chain joins TRBV2 and TRBJ2-1; D uncertain. Germline CDR1 is SNHLY and CDR2 is FYNNEI. This CDR3 region has 15 residues. Trimming removed 8 bases from V and 4 bases from J, with 18 bases in between. The CDR3 DNA follows: TGTGCCAGCGATAAAACTTCAATGCTTTACAATGAGCAGTTCTTC. Its protein product is CASDKTSMLYNEQFF.

This clone was seen more than once but under ten times. This rearrangement joins TRBV27 to TRBJ1-2; weak D call: TRBD1 (6 bases). V lost 6 bases, J lost 2 bases, and 16 bases lay in between. CDR1 is MNHEY, CDR2 SMNVEV, per germline (reference sequence). The CDR3 consists of 15 residues. CDR3 region: CASSPEGHENYGYTF. The CDR3 DNA follows: TGTGCCAGCAGCCCCGAGGGACACGAAAACTATGGCTACACCTTC.

This chain connects TRBV5-1 to TRBJ2-1, with D perhaps matching TRBD2 (6 bases). This CDR3 region has 13 residues. Germline-derived CDR1 and CDR2 are SGHRS and YFSETQ. V lost 1 base and J 9 bases, leaving 11 bases between the germline ends. This chain's CDR3 is CASSLFGSPEQFF. CDR3 in DNA: TGCGCCAGCAGCTTGTTCGGGAGCCCTGAGCAGTTCTTC.